This note documents a single T cell receptor beta chain sequence. Its specificity is not known. The sample belongs to a study of blood T cells in healthy people across ages. A sample-barcoded 5' primer and a J-beta primer mix were used in a second PCR of roughly 7 to 11 cycles. One entry per CDR3 protein results from TCRdb running MiXCR on the 5' RACE reads. This table holds hundreds of thousands of distinct CDR3 sequences, roughly 41% found once. The study's findings and limits: Those diversity estimates obtained from one million T cells were thought to be underestimates.

CDR1 is SGHTA and CDR2 is FQGNSA in the germline V gene. V gave up 4 bases and J gave up 4 bases; unmatched junction bases: 9. The CDR3 is 16 residues long. This clonotype was sampled from a man older than 75 in good health. Sequenced material: blood. V gene TRBV7-2 combines with J gene TRBJ2-2; 7 nucleotides line up with TRBD2. The DNA for the CDR3 is TGTGCCAGCAGCTCAACTCTAGCGGAGATCACCGGGGAGCTGTTTTTT. This sequence encodes CASSSTLAEITGELFF.